This T cell receptor (beta chain) was documented in a study of shared clonotypes between healthy human individuals. Per the authors' pipeline: ImmunoSEQ supplied junction-only sequences lacking quality scores, so filtering was different. Assay used: immunoSEQ multiplex PCR; TCRdb lists only in-frame clones, some missing. Clonal size and the V and J genes are those of that table, whereas D and trimming came from the DNA. Of about 2 million clones listed, roughly 95% are singletons. The naive CD8 subset, CD45RO-negative cells positively selected for CCR7, excluded terminally differentiated effector memory CD45RA+ cells. Donors included only healthy HIV-negative adults lacking recent acute infections or vaccinations. The TCR originated in a man between 18 and 29 years old in good health. Sequenced input: naive CD8+ T cells sorted from blood.

The CDR3 sequence is CASSWGQDYEQYF. CDR3 sequence (DNA): TGTGCCAGCAGCTGGGGACAGGACTACGAGCAGTACTTC. The chain carries TRBV7-2 and TRBJ2-7; TRBD1 matches 8 bases. CDR3 size: 13 residues. V lost 4 bases to trimming and J lost 3 bases; unmatched junction nucleotides: 2. The germline V gene encodes CDR1 SGHTA and CDR2 FQGNSA.